These 31 T cell receptor beta chains were all obtained from the same sample, sequenced in a study of T-cell memory formation after mild COVID-19. TCRdb ran MiXCR on the 5' RACE reads and lists one entry per CDR3 protein. The sample shows 100,000 to 150,000 distinct CDR3 sequences, 15% to 20% of them seen only once. Sequenced: PBMCs or a T cell subset sorted from them (not recorded which). The receptor source for this set is an adult woman who had mild COVID-19 (a few samples of this study predate the infection). Cell type and time point are not known.

In this sample, this clonotype turned up a few times. The chain recombines TRBV4-1 with TRBJ1-6; a possible D gene is TRBD1 (6 bases). This CDR3 has 17 residues. Trimming pared 0 bases from V and 5 bases from J, leaving 14 bases between. The germline CDR1 and CDR2 sequences are MGHRA and YSYEKL. The CDR3 nucleotides read TGCGCCAGCAGCCAAGAGCTACGGGACATAGATAATTCACCCCTCCACTTT. Its translation: CASSQELRDIDNSPLHF.

CDR3 sequence reads: CASSQDSNQPQHF. The CDR3 DNA reads as TGTGCCAGCAGCCAAGATAGCAATCAGCCCCAGCATTTT. The V call is TRBV4-2, the J call TRBJ1-5; D remains unclear. Trimming removed 0 bases at V and 0 bases at J, with 0 bases between. The germline CDR1 and CDR2 sequences are LGHNA and YNFKEQ. CDR3 length: 13 amino acids.

The rearrangement joins TRBV24-1 to TRBJ2-3; no firm D call. The CDR3 totals 15 residues. V shed 1 base and J shed 6 bases, with 13 bases lying between them. Germline loops: CDR1 KGHDR, CDR2 SFDVKD. Here the CDR3 reads CATSDFPGRGDTQYF. The CDR3 DNA is TGTGCCACCAGTGATTTCCCCGGGCGCGGCGATACGCAGTATTTT.

V is TRBV4-3 and J is TRBJ2-2; 7 positions agree with TRBD2. The length of the CDR3 is 17 residues. Trimming removed 2 bases from V and 2 bases from J; junction bases left unmatched: 8. CDR1 is LGHNA, CDR2 YSLEER, per germline. The CDR3 nucleotides read TGCGCCAGCAGCCAAAAGTCTAGCGGTTTTAACACCGGGGAGCTGTTTTTT. Translating gives CASSQKSSGFNTGELFF.

This clonotype was detected a few times. The chain employs TRBV12-3 or TRBV12-4 and TRBJ2-7; 11 positions match TRBD1. The CDR3 has 15 amino acids. J gave up 4 bases and V 6 bases, and 8 bases lay outside the gene matches. The CDR3 DNA follows: TGTGCCAGCAGGTCCGGGACAGGGGGGTCTTACGAGCAGTACTTC. Its translation: CASRSGTGGSYEQYF.

The chain carries TRBV7-6 and TRBJ1-3; possible D gene TRBD1, 6 bases. V was shortened by 3 bases and J by 0 bases, with 12 bases between the two germline ends. Per germline, CDR1 SGHVS and CDR2 FNYEAQ. The CDR3 length is 16 residues. The CDR3 DNA reads as TGTGCCAGCAGCTTGAGACAGGTTTACTCTGGAAACACCATATATTTT. Encoded protein: CASSLRQVYSGNTIYF.

V and J are TRBV27 and TRBJ2-5; D ambiguous. Per germline, CDR1 MNHEY and CDR2 SMNVEV (reference sequence). Between the trimmed V and J ends, which lost 2 bases and 2 bases, there was a span of 12 bases. This CDR3 comprises 15 residues. The CDR3 nucleotides are TGTGCCAGCAGTTTAGTCGGACGCGCACAAGAGACCCAGTACTTC. This translates into CASSLVGRAQETQYF.

This clonotype was counted ten times or more. The rearrangement joins TRBV12-3 or TRBV12-4 to TRBJ2-1; 10 nucleotides line up with TRBD2. CDR3 length: 14 residues. V gave up 8 bases and J gave up 10 bases; unmatched junction bases: 11. The CDR3 loop reads CASGRGLAINEQFF. In DNA form, the CDR3 reads TGTGCCAGCGGTCGGGGACTAGCGATAAACGAGCAGTTCTTC.

This chain connects TRBV20-1 to TRBJ2-5; D may match TRBD1 or TRBD2 (6 bases each). The CDR3 contains 15 residues. Germline CDR1 is DFQATT and CDR2 is SNEGSKA (reference sequence). Trimming took 0 bases from V and 4 from J, leaving 15 bases between them. In nucleotides, the CDR3 is TGCAGTGCTAGAGATGGGTCTGGAGGGGGAGAGACCCAGTACTTC. Its protein product is CSARDGSGGGETQYF.

This clonotype was seen at least ten times. The V and J genes are TRBV7-2 and TRBJ2-2, with TRBD1 identical over 7 bases. With V trimmed by 4 bases and J by 0 bases, 5 bases remained unmatched. CDR3 length: 16 amino acids. Germline V CDR1 and CDR2: SGHTA, FQGNSA. CDR3 bases: TGTGCCAGCAGCTCAAGACAGGGCGCGAACACCGGGGAGCTGTTTTTT. Protein sequence: CASSSRQGANTGELFF.

The rearrangement joins TRBV11-1 to TRBJ2-3; D might be TRBD1 or TRBD2, each matching 5 bases. Germline values: CDR1 SGHAT, CDR2 FQDESV (reference sequence). CDR3 length equals 15 residues. V was cut by 0 bases and J by 1 base, with 8 bases left in between. The CDR3 coding sequence is TGTGCCAGCAGCTTAGCGGGACGTCGCACAGATACGCAGTATTTT. This translates into CASSLAGRRTDTQYF.

J is TRBJ2-1 and V is TRBV12-5; TRBD2 is a possible D gene (6 bases). The CDR3 runs to 16 residues. CDR1 is LGHNT, CDR2 FRNRAP, per germline. V gave up 2 bases and J gave up 1 base, with 12 bases separating them. The CDR3 DNA reads as TGTGCTAGTGGTTTGCGATCAGGGAGGTCCTACAATGAGCAGTTCTTC. Translating gives CASGLRSGRSYNEQFF.

This clonotype came up a few times. The chain carries TRBV12-3 or TRBV12-4 and TRBJ1-5; D uncertain. Trimming shortened V by 3 bases and J by 0 bases, and 9 bases separated the two germline ends. CDR3 length equals 15 residues. CDR3 sequence (DNA): TGTGCCAGCAGTTTCGGCGGCTATAGCAATCAGCCCCAGCATTTT. Protein product: CASSFGGYSNQPQHF.

There are many counts of this clonotype. V and J are TRBV9 and TRBJ2-3; TRBD2 is a possible D gene (6 bases). The CDR3 runs 17 residues. Germline V CDR1 and CDR2: SGDLS, YYNGEE. V lost 8 bases, J lost 0 bases, and 22 bases lay in between. The CDR3 sequence is CARPGASDSTSTDTQYF. The DNA for the CDR3 is TGTGCCAGACCTGGGGCTAGCGATTCAACTAGCACAGATACGCAGTATTTT.

The rearrangement links TRBV30 to TRBJ2-1; the D is unclear. The V end lost 5 bases, the J end lost 15 bases, and 14 bases lay between the germline ends. CDR3 length: 10 residues. CDR1 and CDR2 (germline): GTSNPN, SVGIG (reference sequence). In nucleotides, the CDR3 is TGTGCCTGGTGGGATATTGCTCCGTTCTTC. This sequence encodes CAWWDIAPFF.

The gene calls are TRBV15 and TRBJ2-1; D uncertain. The ends were cut back, 0 bases at V and 9 bases at J, with 9 bases in the middle. The CDR3 loop spans 13 amino acids. Germline V gene sequence: CDR1 LNHNV, CDR2 YYDKDF (reference sequence). This CDR3 reads CATSRDLVVEQFF. The CDR3, as DNA: TGTGCCACCAGCAGAGATTTGGTGGTTGAGCAGTTCTTC.

The DNA for the CDR3 is TGCAGCGTTCCCGAACCGGGAACCTACGAGCAGTACTTC. Protein product: CSVPEPGTYEQYF. The genes are TRBV29-1 and TRBJ2-7; maybe TRBD2 (5 bases). Germline V gives CDR1 SQVTM, CDR2 ANQGSEA. Trimming stripped 5 bases from V and 2 bases from J, with 13 bases between. The CDR3 extends over 13 amino acids.

The rearrangement links TRBV20-1 to TRBJ2-2, with D possibly matching TRBD2 (6 bases). Trimming shortened V by 0 bases and J by 2 bases, and 22 bases separated the two germline ends. The CDR3 runs 19 residues. The V gene's germline CDR1 is DFQATT and CDR2 SNEGSKA (reference sequence). The CDR3, as DNA: TGCAGTGCTAGAGATCCACTCCGACGGCCGGGGACTAACACCGGGGAGCTGTTTTTT. As protein: CSARDPLRRPGTNTGELFF.

This clonotype appeared a few times. An end of the junction differs from the germline gene, which may be a read error. The rearrangement links TRBV7-7 to TRBJ2-1; 9 bases line up with TRBD2. Germline CDR1 SSHAT, CDR2 FNYEAQ (reference sequence). The CDR3 loop spans 16 amino acids. In DNA, the CDR3 is TGTGCTAGCAGTCCAGCTAGCGGGGCCTCCTACAATGAGCAGTTCTTC. Protein product: CASSPASGASYNEQFF.

This clonotype was detected a few times. The chain combines TRBV12-3 or TRBV12-4 with TRBJ2-1, with D perhaps TRBD1 (6 bases). The CDR3 is 14 residues long. The V end was cut by 2 bases, the J end by 8 bases, with 13 bases between. For the CDR3, the DNA is TGTGCCAGCAGTTTAAACGCAGGGGTCGATGAGCAGTTCTTC. Protein sequence: CASSLNAGVDEQFF.

This clonotype has more than one count but fewer than ten. V usage is TRBV2 and J usage is TRBJ1-1, with TRBD1 as a possible D gene (5 bases). The CDR3 covers 15 residues. Trimming took 6 bases from V and 1 from J, leaving 15 bases between them. CDR1 and CDR2 from the germline V gene are SNHLY and FYNNEI. CDR3 sequence: CASSAGRAGNTEAFF. CDR3 in DNA: TGTGCCAGCAGCGCCGGCAGGGCCGGGAACACTGAAGCTTTCTTT.

This clonotype appeared a few times. V gene TRBV19 combines with J gene TRBJ2-7; TRBD1 matches 9 bases. The CDR3 covers 14 residues. Trimming cost V 10 bases and J 3 bases; bases outside gene matches: 10. From germline, CDR1 is LNHDA and CDR2 SQIVND (reference sequence). The CDR3 nucleotides are TGTGCCACCAAGCCGACAGGGGGAAACTACGAGCAGTACTTC. Its translation: CATKPTGGNYEQYF.

This clonotype was picked up many times. V is TRBV5-1 and J is TRBJ2-3; 10 bases are a match to TRBD2. Germline CDR1 reads SGHRS; CDR2 reads YFSETQ. The CDR3 has 16 residues. The V and J ends lost 4 bases and 5 bases, in that order; junction bases with no gene match: 10. The CDR3 DNA sequence: TGCGCCAGCAGCCCGGCTAGCGGGAGTCTGATAGATACGCAGTATTTT. Protein: CASSPASGSLIDTQYF.

This clonotype turned up a few times. J is TRBJ1-1 and V is TRBV2, with TRBD1 matching 7 bases. After removal of 7 bases from V and 0 bases from J, the junction contained 5 bases not matched to a gene. This CDR3 comprises 14 residues. The germline V gene encodes CDR1 SNHLY and CDR2 FYNNEI. In DNA form, the CDR3 reads TGTGCCAGCATTCCGGGACAGATGAACACTGAAGCTTTCTTT. Encoded protein: CASIPGQMNTEAFF.

The genes are TRBV6-5 and TRBJ2-7; D gene unclear. The CDR3 has 13 amino acids. Germline CDR1 and CDR2: MNHEY and SVGAGI. V lost 5 bases, J lost 0 bases, and 8 bases lay in between. Written as DNA, the CDR3 is TGTGCCAGCAGTAGGGATGCCTCCTACGAGCAGTACTTC. Protein sequence: CASSRDASYEQYF.

V gene TRBV6-5 combines with J gene TRBJ2-1; no clear D. V dropped 7 bases and J dropped 6 bases, with 16 bases sitting between them. The CDR3 extends over 14 amino acids. Germline V lookup: CDR1 MNHEY, CDR2 SVGAGI. CDR3 nucleotides: TGTGCCAGCACCCCAAATAGGTCCCCCAATGAGCAGTTCTTC. Encoded protein: CASTPNRSPNEQFF.

The rearrangement links TRBV12-3 or TRBV12-4 to TRBJ2-1, with TRBD1 as a possible D gene (5 bases). Trimming left V 4 bases short and J 7 bases short, with 17 bases between. The CDR3 covers 15 residues. As DNA, the CDR3 is TGTGCCAGCAGTTACCCCCTGGGGCAGGGTAATGAGCAGTTCTTC. This gives the protein CASSYPLGQGNEQFF.

This clonotype was detected only a few times. The CDR3 spells CASSSDSLNTGELFF. Here the CDR3 DNA reads TGTGCCAGCAGCTCGGACTCCTTAAACACCGGGGAGCTGTTTTTT. The genes are TRBV7-7 and TRBJ2-2; D is possibly TRBD2 (5 bases). The CDR3 loop spans 15 amino acids. Germline V gene data show CDR1 as SSHAT and CDR2 as FNYEAQ (reference sequence). V was pared by 4 bases and J by 2 bases, with 11 bases between.

The table lists this clonotype with a few counts. V and J are TRBV7-2 and TRBJ1-5; D is unclear. This CDR3 has 13 amino acids. Germline CDR1 and CDR2: SGHTA and FQGNSA. The V and J ends lost 4 bases and 6 bases respectively, with 10 bases between them. The CDR3 bases are TGTGCCAGCAGCTCACTAGGCTCTCAGCCCCAGCATTTT. Protein sequence: CASSSLGSQPQHF.

In this sample, this clonotype turned up a few times. The rearrangement links TRBV14 to TRBJ2-2; unclear D gene. The CDR3 is 13 amino acids. V was cut by 0 bases and J by 4 bases, with 3 bases left in between. In germline, CDR1 is SGHDN, CDR2 FVKESK. The CDR3 protein is CASSQDLTGELFF. As DNA, the CDR3 is TGTGCCAGCAGCCAAGATCTCACCGGGGAGCTGTTTTTT. Full variable domain (rest looked up from reference TRBV14 and TRBJ2-2): EAGVTQFPSHSVIEKGQTVTLRCDPISGHDNLYWYRRVMGKEIKFLLHFVKESKQDESGMPNNRFLAERTGGTYSTLKVQPAELEDSGVYFCASSQDLTGELFFGEGSRLTVL.

This clonotype was detected only a few times. This rearrangement joins TRBV3-1 to TRBJ2-7; no reliable D call. CDR3 length equals 15 residues. The V and J ends lost 3 bases and 1 base respectively, with 13 bases between them. The germline V gene encodes CDR1 LGHDT and CDR2 YNNKEL (reference sequence). The CDR3 protein is CASSHADGRSYEQYF. For the CDR3, the DNA is TGTGCCAGCAGCCATGCAGATGGTAGGTCCTACGAGCAGTACTTC.